The clone carrying this T cell receptor (beta chain) was seen a handful of times. Sequencing was performed with immunoSEQ multiplex PCR; in TCRdb, only in-frame clones are kept and a portion is missing. Here the sample spans roughly 13,000 clones, around 70% being singletons. This sample is drawn from a study of neoadjuvant anti-PD-1 for oral cavity cancer. The CDR3 contains 15 residues. CDR1 is MDHEN and CDR2 is SYDVKM in the germline V gene. V was clipped by 2 bases and J by 2 bases; unmatched bases: 5. Time point noted: after neoadjuvant nivolumab, at surgical resection. No culture or expansion preceded analysis of these blood cells.

This clonotype was sampled from a person aged 35-79 years with oral cavity squamous cell carcinoma. V usage is TRBV28 and J usage is TRBJ1-2; 7 bases are a match to TRBD1. Sequenced here: PBMCs, sampled after nivolumab (anti-PD-1) treatment. The CDR3 sequence: CASSLVGTDNYGYTF. The CDR3 DNA sequence: TGTGCCAGCAGTTTAGTCGGGACAGACAACTATGGCTACACCTTC.